A single sample gave rise to the 5 T cell receptor beta chains below, sequenced in a study of T-cell memory formation after mild COVID-19. TCRdb fed the 5' RACE reads into MiXCR, producing one record per CDR3 protein. Among 75,000 to 90,000 distinct CDR3 sequences listed, about 15% were seen once. Sequenced material: PBMCs or a T cell subset sorted from them (not recorded which). The receptors were gathered from an adult woman who had mild COVID-19 (a few samples of this study predate the infection). Cell type and time point are not known.

This clonotype occurred a few times. J is TRBJ2-7 and V is TRBV7-9; D uncertain. CDR3 size: 12 residues. V was shortened by 5 bases and J by 3 bases, with 8 bases between the two germline ends. The germline V gene encodes CDR1 SEHNR and CDR2 FQNEAQ (reference sequence). CDR3 amino acids: CASSRADYEQYF. The CDR3 region has the DNA TGTGCCAGCAGCAGGGCGGACTACGAGCAGTACTTC.

This clonotype was observed a handful of times. The chain is built from TRBV20-1 and TRBJ2-7, with 8 positions matching TRBD2. Per germline, CDR1 DFQATT and CDR2 SNEGSKA (reference sequence). The CDR3 is 14 amino acids. The ends lost 0 bases at V and 4 bases at J; junction bases unmatched: 5. In DNA form, the CDR3 reads TGCAGTGCTAGAGATAAAGCGGGGGATTACGAGCAGTACTTC. This translates into CSARDKAGDYEQYF.

This clonotype has only a few counts. The chain recombines TRBV7-9 with TRBJ2-1; D is uncertain. The CDR3 is 13 residues long. Germline values: CDR1 SEHNR, CDR2 FQNEAQ (reference sequence). V was clipped by 0 bases and J by 8 bases, with 8 bases between them. The CDR3 protein is CASSLAAPDEQFF. CDR3 bases: TGTGCCAGCAGCTTAGCCGCACCGGATGAGCAGTTCTTC. Full variable domain (missing parts from reference TRBV7-9 and TRBJ2-1): DTGVSQNPRHKITKRGQNVTFRCDPISEHNRLYWYRQTLGQGPEFLTYFQNEAQLEKSRLLSDRFSAERPKGSFSTLEIQRTEQGDSAMYLCASSLAAPDEQFFGPGTRLTVL.

This chain uses TRBV12-3 or TRBV12-4 with TRBJ1-2; D perhaps matches TRBD1 (5 bases). This CDR3 has 17 residues. The germline V and J ends were trimmed by 8 bases and 0 bases, with 22 bases remaining between them. The CDR3 DNA reads as TGTGCCAGCGGCACAAGCGGGTACAAGGGGTCTAACTATGGCTACACCTTC. This sequence encodes CASGTSGYKGSNYGYTF.

In this sample, this clonotype turned up a few times. The rearrangement links TRBV25-1 to TRBJ2-5, with D tentatively TRBD2 (5 bases). This CDR3 has 15 amino acids. In germline, CDR1 is MGHDK, CDR2 SYGVNS. The ends were cut back, 4 bases at V and 3 bases at J, with 15 bases in the middle. The CDR3 DNA sequence: TGTGCCAGCAGTGTATACGGAGGCCCCAAAGAGACCCAGTACTTC. Encoded protein: CASSVYGGPKETQYF.